These 13 T cell receptor beta chains share one sample of origin, sequenced in a study of control samples from healthy donors and cancer patients. The method was immunoSEQ multiplex PCR; TCRdb's version includes in-frame clones alone and lacks a portion of them. In the table there are 80,000 or so clones, roughly 91% of which are singletons. Material: blood. The receptors shown here come from a man aged 50-60 years in good health.

The chain couples TRBV5-1 to TRBJ2-6, with D perhaps matching TRBD1 (5 bases). CDR3 size: 17 residues. Germline CDR1 is SGHRS and CDR2 is YFSETQ. V shed 0 bases and J shed 2 bases, with 12 bases lying between them. CDR3 sequence: CASSLAFQGAGANVLTF. CDR3 nucleotides: TGCGCCAGCAGCTTGGCCTTCCAGGGCGCTGGGGCCAACGTCCTGACTTTC.

The rearrangement joins TRBV6-1 to TRBJ1-2, with D perhaps matching TRBD1 (5 bases). The CDR3 has 13 residues. The germline V gene has CDR1 MNHNS and CDR2 SASEGT. Between the trimmed V and J ends, which lost 3 bases and 7 bases, there was a span of 12 bases. The CDR3 loop reads CASSDGGLGGYTF. CDR3 sequence (DNA): TGTGCCAGCAGTGACGGGGGTCTTGGTGGCTACACCTTC.

This rearrangement joins TRBV6-6 to TRBJ1-2; 10 bases fit TRBD1. Germline V CDR1 and CDR2: MNHNY, SVGAGI (reference sequence). The length of the CDR3 is 15 residues. V shed 6 bases, J shed 6 bases, and the junction held 10 bases outside the gene matches. The CDR3 region has the DNA TGTGCCAGCAGGATAGAGAGGACAGGGGGAAATGGCTACACCTTC. Translated, it gives CASRIERTGGNGYTF.

The CDR3 is CASYSLGYGYTF. The CDR3 nucleotides read TGTGCCAGCTACTCCTTGGGCTATGGCTACACCTTC. The gene calls are TRBV12-3 or TRBV12-4 and TRBJ1-2; no firm D call. This CDR3 is built from 12 residues. V shed 8 bases and J shed 4 bases, with 11 bases lying between them.

The rearrangement uses TRBV19 and TRBJ1-1; D is unclear. Looked up from germline, CDR1 is LNHDA and CDR2 is SQIVND (reference sequence). V was cut by 2 bases and J by 0 bases, with 4 bases left in between. CDR3 length equals 13 residues. The CDR3 nucleotides are TGTGCCAGTAGTATAATGGTGAACACTGAAGCTTTCTTT. Protein product: CASSIMVNTEAFF. Supplemented by reference TRBV19 and TRBJ1-1, the full variable domain reads DGGITQSPKYLFRKEGQNVTLSCEQNLNHDAMYWYRQDPGQGLRLIYYSQIVNDFQKGDIAEGYSVSREKKESFPLTVTSAQKNPTAFYLCASSIMVNTEAFFGQGTRLTVV.

The chain joins TRBV5-1 to TRBJ1-3; D not resolved. V was shortened by 5 bases and J by 6 bases, with 18 bases between the two germline ends. The CDR3 loop spans 15 amino acids. Per the germline V gene, CDR1 is SGHRS and CDR2 is YFSETQ. The CDR3 spells CASRDGRSLENTIYF. CDR3 nucleotides: TGCGCCAGCAGGGACGGACGATCTCTGGAAAACACCATATATTTT.

This clone was counted once. The genes are TRBV7-2 and TRBJ1-5; no definite D call. The CDR3 runs to 13 residues. The V end lost 5 bases, the J end lost 4 bases, and 9 bases lay between the germline ends. Germline loops: CDR1 SGHTA, CDR2 FQGNSA. The CDR3 region has the DNA TGTGCCAGCAGCCTCGGACGGAATCAGCCCCAGCATTTT. Amino acids: CASSLGRNQPQHF. The whole variable domain, remainder taken from reference TRBV7-2 and TRBJ1-5, is GAGVSQSPSNKVTEKGKDVELRCDPISGHTALYWYRQSLGQGLEFLIYFQGNSAPDKSGLPSDRFSAERTGGSVSTLTIQRTQQEDSAVYLCASSLGRNQPQHFGDGTRLSIL.

The chain employs TRBV14 and TRBJ1-2; maybe TRBD1 (5 bases). V gave up 1 base and J gave up 8 bases, with 11 bases separating them. This CDR3 spans 13 amino acids. In germline, CDR1 is SGHDN, CDR2 FVKESK. The CDR3 region has the DNA TGTGCCAGCAGCCAAGCTAGGGGTAGCGGCTACACCTTC. Translating gives CASSQARGSGYTF.

The V and J genes are TRBV5-1 and TRBJ1-1, with D tentatively TRBD1 (6 bases). Germline CDR1 and CDR2: SGHRS and YFSETQ. Trimming removed 4 bases at V and 5 bases at J, with 12 bases between. The length of the CDR3 is 13 residues. The CDR3: CASSEGGKTEAFF. CDR3 nucleotide sequence: TGCGCCAGCAGCGAGGGGGGCAAGACTGAAGCTTTCTTT.

The chain employs TRBV3-1 (or the pseudogene TRBV3-2) and TRBJ1-2, with a weak D call TRBD1 (6 bases). With 5 bases removed from V and 4 bases from J, the gap between germline ends came to 14 bases. The CDR3 totals 14 residues. Germline V CDR1 and CDR2: LGHDT, YNNKEL (reference sequence). The CDR3 here is CASSVRQDGYGYTF. The CDR3 DNA reads as TGTGCCAGCAGCGTCCGACAGGACGGCTATGGCTACACCTTC.

Here the CDR3 reads CASSFPGTGTDTQYF. The CDR3 DNA reads TGTGCCAGCAGTTTCCCCGGGACAGGGACAGATACGCAGTATTTT. This rearrangement joins TRBV27 to TRBJ2-3; TRBD1 agrees at 9 bases. The germline gives CDR1 MNHEY, CDR2 SMNVEV (reference sequence). The junction had 4 bases not matched to a gene; V was cut back by 3 bases and J by 3 bases. There are 15 residues in the CDR3.

The chain joins TRBV27 to TRBJ2-7, with D possibly called TRBD1 or TRBD2 (6 bases each). Germline-derived CDR1 and CDR2 are MNHEY and SMNVEV (reference sequence). V shed 2 bases and J shed 3 bases, with 14 bases lying between them. This CDR3 region has 15 residues. The CDR3 is CASSLGGGLNYEQYF. Written as DNA, the CDR3 is TGTGCCAGCAGTTTAGGAGGGGGTCTAAACTACGAGCAGTACTTC.

The chain couples TRBV2 to TRBJ2-7, with D perhaps being TRBD1 or TRBD2 (6 bases each). CDR3 size: 14 residues. CDR1 and CDR2 (germline): SNHLY, FYNNEI. V lost 4 bases to trimming and J lost 3 bases, with 13 bases between them. This chain's CDR3 is CASSVGGGGYEQYF. The CDR3 DNA reads TGTGCCAGCAGTGTCGGAGGGGGAGGCTACGAGCAGTACTTC.